This TCR beta chain was captured by sequencing in a study of shared clonotypes between healthy human individuals. Study outcomes and limitations: The donor pool, a small one, limited the genetic and exposure-history diversity represented.

Only Caucasian adults living in Nashville, Tennessee served as donors. CDR1 is LNHDA and CDR2 is SQIVND in the germline V gene (reference sequence). V lost 3 bases to trimming and J lost 8 bases, with 19 bases between them. The CDR3 runs 15 residues. Remarks on this clone: Its specificity is unknown. A far larger clone lies a single base away; this is likely a read error.

Running of the assay took place at deep level. Profiling relied on immunoSEQ multiplex PCR, and the TCRdb table lists in-frame clones only, not all of them. This sample has 470,000 or so clones, with over 70% found just once. The TCR was taken from a woman between 40 and 55 years old in good health. Some clones in this sample may be carry-over from other donors' samples. Material: PBMCs. This chain links TRBV19 with TRBJ2-5, with D possibly being TRBD2 (5 bases). This CDR3 is CASSMISGSGDTQYF. The CDR3 bases are TGTGCCAGTAGTATGATATCGGGGAGCGGAGATACCCAGTACTTC.